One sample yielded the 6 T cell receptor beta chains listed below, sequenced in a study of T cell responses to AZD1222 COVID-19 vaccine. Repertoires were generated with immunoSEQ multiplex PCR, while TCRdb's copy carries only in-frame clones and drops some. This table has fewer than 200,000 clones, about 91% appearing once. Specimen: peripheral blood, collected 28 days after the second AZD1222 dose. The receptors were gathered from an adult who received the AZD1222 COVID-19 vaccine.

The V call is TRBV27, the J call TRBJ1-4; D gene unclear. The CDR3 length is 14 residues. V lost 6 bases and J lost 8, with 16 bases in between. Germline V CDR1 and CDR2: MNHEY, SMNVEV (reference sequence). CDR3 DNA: TGTGCCAGCAGCCGGACCGTTCCCCCGGAAAAACTGTTTTTT. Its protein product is CASSRTVPPEKLFF.

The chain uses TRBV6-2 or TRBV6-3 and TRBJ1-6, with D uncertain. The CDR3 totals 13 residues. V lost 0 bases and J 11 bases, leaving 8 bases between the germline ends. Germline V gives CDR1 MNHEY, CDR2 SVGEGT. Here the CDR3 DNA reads TGTGCCAGCAGTTACTCGAGTCAGGCACCCCTCCACTTT. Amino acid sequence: CASSYSSQAPLHF.

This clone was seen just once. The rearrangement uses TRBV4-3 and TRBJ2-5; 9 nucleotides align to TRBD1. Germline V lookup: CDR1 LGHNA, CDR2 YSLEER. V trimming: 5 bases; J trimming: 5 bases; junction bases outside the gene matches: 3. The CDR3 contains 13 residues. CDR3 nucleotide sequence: TGCGCCAGCAGCAGAGACAGGGGGGAGACCCAGTACTTC. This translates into CASSRDRGETQYF.

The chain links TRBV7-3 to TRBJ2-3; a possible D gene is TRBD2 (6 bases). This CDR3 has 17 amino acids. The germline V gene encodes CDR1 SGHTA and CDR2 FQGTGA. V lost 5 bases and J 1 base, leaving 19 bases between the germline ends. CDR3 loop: CASSRTPGTPGTDTQYF. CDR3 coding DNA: TGTGCCAGCAGCCGAACACCCGGGACTCCCGGCACAGATACGCAGTATTTT. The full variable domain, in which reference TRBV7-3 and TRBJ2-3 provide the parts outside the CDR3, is GAGVSQTPSNKVTEKGKYVELRCDPISGHTALYWYRQSLGQGPEFLIYFQGTGAADDSGLPNDRFFAVRPEGSVSTLKIQRTERGDSAVYLCASSRTPGTPGTDTQYFGPGTRLTVL.

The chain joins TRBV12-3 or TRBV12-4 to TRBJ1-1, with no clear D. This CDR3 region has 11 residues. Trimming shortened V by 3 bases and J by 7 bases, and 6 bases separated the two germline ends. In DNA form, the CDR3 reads TGTGCCAGCAGTTTGCGGGGTGAAGCTTTCTTT. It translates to CASSLRGEAFF.

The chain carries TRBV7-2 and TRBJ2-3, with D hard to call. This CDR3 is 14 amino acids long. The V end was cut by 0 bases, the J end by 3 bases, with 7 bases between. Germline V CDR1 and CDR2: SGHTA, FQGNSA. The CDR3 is CASSLALRTDTQYF. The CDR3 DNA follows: TGTGCCAGCAGCTTAGCACTCAGGACAGATACGCAGTATTTT. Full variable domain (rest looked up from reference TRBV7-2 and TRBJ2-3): GAGVSQSPSNKVTEKGKDVELRCDPISGHTALYWYRQSLGQGLEFLIYFQGNSAPDKSGLPSDRFSAERTGGSVSTLTIQRTQQEDSAVYLCASSLALRTDTQYFGPGTRLTVL.